This TCR beta chain came from a study of blood T cell repertoires in COVID-19. Sequenced by immunoSEQ multiplex PCR; TCRdb stores in-frame clones only, minus some. Among hundreds of thousands of clones listed, roughly 88% were seen once. The CDR3 is made up of 16 amino acids. The V gene end was trimmed by 1 base and the J gene end by 2 bases; junction bases not matched to a gene: 7. Germline V lookup: CDR1 LGHDT, CDR2 YNNKEL (reference sequence). This TCR was recovered from a woman between 25 and 40 years old with active or convalescent COVID-19. Material for sequencing was peripheral blood. This rearrangement joins TRBV3-1 (or the pseudogene TRBV3-2) to TRBJ1-2, with 7 bases matching TRBD1. The CDR3 region is CASSQAQQGPNYGYTF. In nucleotides, the CDR3 is TGTGCCAGCAGCCAAGCCCAACAGGGGCCAAACTATGGCTACACCTTC.